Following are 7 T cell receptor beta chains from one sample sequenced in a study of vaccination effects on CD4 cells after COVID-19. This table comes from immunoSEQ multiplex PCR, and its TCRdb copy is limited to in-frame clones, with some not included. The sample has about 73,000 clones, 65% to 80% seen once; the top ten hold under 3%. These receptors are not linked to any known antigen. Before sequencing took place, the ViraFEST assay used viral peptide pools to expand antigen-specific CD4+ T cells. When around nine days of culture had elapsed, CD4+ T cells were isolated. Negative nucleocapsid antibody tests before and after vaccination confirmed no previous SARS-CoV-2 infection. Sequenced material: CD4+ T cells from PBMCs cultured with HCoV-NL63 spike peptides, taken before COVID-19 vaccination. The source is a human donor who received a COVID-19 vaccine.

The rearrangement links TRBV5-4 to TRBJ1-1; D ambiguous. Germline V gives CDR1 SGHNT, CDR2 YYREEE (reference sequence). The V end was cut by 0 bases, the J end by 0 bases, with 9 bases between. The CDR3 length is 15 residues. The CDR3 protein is CASSLALGMNTEAFF. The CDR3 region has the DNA TGTGCCAGCAGCTTGGCCCTGGGCATGAACACTGAAGCTTTCTTT.

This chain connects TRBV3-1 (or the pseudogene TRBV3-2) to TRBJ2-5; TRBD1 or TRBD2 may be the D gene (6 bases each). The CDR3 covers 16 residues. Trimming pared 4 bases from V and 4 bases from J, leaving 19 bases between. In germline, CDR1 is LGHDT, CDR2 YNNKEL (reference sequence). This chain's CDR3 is CASSRDIGGSGETQYF. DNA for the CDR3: TGTGCCAGCAGCCGCGACATCGGGGGCTCGGGAGAGACCCAGTACTTC.

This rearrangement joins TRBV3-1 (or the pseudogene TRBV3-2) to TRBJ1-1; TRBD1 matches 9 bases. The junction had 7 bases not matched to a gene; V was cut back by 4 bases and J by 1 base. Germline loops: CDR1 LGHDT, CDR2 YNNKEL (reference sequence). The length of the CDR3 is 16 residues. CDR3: CASSPSTGGSNTEAFF. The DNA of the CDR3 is TGTGCCAGCAGCCCGTCCACAGGGGGCTCGAACACTGAAGCTTTCTTT.

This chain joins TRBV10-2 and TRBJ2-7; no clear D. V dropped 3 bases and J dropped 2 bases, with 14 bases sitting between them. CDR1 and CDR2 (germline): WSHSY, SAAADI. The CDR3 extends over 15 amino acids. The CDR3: CASSDYYSTPYEQYV. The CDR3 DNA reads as TGCGCCAGCAGTGATTATTACTCCACGCCCTACGAGCAGTACGTC.

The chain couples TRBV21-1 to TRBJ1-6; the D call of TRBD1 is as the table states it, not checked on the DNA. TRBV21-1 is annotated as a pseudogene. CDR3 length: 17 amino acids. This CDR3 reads CASSIWQGVVYNSPLHF. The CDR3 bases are TGTGCCAGCAGCATTTGGCAGGGGGTAGTCTATAATTCACCCCTCCACTTT.

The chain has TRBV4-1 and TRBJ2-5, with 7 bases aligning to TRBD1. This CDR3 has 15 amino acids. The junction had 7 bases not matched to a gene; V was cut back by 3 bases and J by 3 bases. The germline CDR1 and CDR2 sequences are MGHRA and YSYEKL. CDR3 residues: CASSHTEDREETQYF. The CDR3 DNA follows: TGCGCCAGCAGCCACACTGAAGACAGGGAAGAGACCCAGTACTTC.

The CDR3: CATSDSAPGRINQPQHF. CDR3 nucleotide sequence: TGTGCCACCAGTGATTCTGCGCCGGGACGGATCAATCAGCCCCAGCATTTT. V gene TRBV24-1 combines with J gene TRBJ1-5; D possibly corresponds to TRBD1 (5 bases). Trimming removed 2 bases from V and 3 bases from J, with 16 bases in between. The germline gives CDR1 KGHDR, CDR2 SFDVKD. The CDR3 has 17 amino acids.